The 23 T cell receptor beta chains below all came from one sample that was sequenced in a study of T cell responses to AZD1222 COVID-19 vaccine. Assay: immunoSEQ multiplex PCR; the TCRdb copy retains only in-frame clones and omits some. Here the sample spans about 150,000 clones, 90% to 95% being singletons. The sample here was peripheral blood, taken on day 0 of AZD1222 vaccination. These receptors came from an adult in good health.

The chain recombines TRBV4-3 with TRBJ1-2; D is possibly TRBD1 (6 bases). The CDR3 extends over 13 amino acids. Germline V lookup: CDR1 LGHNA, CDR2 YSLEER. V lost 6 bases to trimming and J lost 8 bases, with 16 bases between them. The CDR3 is CASSPGGAGGYTF. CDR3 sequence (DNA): TGCGCCAGCAGTCCCGGGGGCGCGGGGGGCTACACCTTC.

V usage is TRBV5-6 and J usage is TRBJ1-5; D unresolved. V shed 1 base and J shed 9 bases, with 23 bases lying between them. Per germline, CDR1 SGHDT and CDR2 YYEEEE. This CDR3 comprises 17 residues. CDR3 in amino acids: CASSLLGGSSGSRPQHF. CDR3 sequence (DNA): TGTGCCAGCAGCTTGTTGGGCGGGTCTAGCGGCAGTCGGCCCCAGCATTTT.

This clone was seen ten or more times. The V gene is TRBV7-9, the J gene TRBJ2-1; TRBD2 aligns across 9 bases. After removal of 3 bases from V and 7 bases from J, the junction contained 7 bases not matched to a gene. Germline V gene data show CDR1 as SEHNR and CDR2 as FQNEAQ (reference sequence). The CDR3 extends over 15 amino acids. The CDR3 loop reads CASSLGGGAWNEQFF. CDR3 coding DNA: TGTGCCAGCAGCTTGGGCGGGGGGGCATGGAATGAGCAGTTCTTC.

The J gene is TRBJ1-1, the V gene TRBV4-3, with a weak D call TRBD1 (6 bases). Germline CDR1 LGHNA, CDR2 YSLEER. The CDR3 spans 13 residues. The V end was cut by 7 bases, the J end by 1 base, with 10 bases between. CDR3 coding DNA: TGCGCCAGCAATCGGGGGGCGAACACTGAAGCTTTCTTT. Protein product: CASNRGANTEAFF.

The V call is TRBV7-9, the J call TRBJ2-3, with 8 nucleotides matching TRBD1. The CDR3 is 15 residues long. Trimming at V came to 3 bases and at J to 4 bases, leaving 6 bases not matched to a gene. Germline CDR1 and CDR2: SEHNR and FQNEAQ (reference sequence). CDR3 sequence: CASSFRQGFSDTQYF. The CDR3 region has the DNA TGTGCCAGCAGCTTTCGACAGGGGTTTTCAGATACGCAGTATTTT.

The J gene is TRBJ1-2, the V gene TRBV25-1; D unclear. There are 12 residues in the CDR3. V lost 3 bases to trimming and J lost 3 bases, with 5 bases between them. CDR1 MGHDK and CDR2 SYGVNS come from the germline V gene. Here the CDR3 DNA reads TGTGCCAGCAGTGACTTACACTATGGCTACACCTTC. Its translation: CASSDLHYGYTF.

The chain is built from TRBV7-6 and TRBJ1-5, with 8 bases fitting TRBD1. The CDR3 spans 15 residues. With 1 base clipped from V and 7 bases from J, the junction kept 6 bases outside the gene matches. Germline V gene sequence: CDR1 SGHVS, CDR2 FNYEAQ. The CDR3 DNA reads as TGTGCCAGCAGCTTAGGAACGACAGGGGTCCAGCCCCAGCATTTT. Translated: CASSLGTTGVQPQHF.

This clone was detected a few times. CDR3 loop: CAWSARGGTEAFF. The CDR3 nucleotides are TGTGCCTGGAGTGCGAGGGGTGGGACTGAAGCTTTCTTT. The gene calls are TRBV30 and TRBJ1-1; possible D gene TRBD1, 5 bases. Germline V gene sequence: CDR1 GTSNPN, CDR2 SVGIG (reference sequence). The CDR3 runs 13 residues. V dropped 1 base and J dropped 5 bases, with 11 bases sitting between them. Variable domain in full (rest from reference TRBV30 and TRBJ1-1): SQTIHQWPATLVQPVGSPLSLECTVEGTSNPNLYWYRQAAGRGLQLLFYSVGIGQISSEVPQNLSASRPQDRQFILSSKKLLLSDSGFYLCAWSARGGTEAFFGQGTRLTVV.

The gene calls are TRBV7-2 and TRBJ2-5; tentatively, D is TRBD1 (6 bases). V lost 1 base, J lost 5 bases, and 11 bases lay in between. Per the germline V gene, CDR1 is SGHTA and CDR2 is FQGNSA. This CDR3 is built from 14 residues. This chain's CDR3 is CASSLVAGAETQYF. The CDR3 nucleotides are TGTGCCAGCAGCTTAGTGGCAGGGGCGGAGACCCAGTACTTC.

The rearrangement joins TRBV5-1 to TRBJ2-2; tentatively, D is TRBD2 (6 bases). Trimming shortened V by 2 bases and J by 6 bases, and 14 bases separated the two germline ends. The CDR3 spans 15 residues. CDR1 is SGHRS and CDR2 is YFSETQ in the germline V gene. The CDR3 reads CASSLRRDWAGELFF. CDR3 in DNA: TGCGCCAGCAGCTTAAGACGGGACTGGGCCGGGGAGCTGTTTTTT.

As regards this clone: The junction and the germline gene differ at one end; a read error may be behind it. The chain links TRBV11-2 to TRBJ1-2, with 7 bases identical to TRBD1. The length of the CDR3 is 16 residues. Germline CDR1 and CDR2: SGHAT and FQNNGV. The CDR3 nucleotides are TGTGCCAGCAGCTTACTTCGATCGGGGGACAGCAATCTCGGGCACTTC. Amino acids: CASSLLRSGDSNLGHF.

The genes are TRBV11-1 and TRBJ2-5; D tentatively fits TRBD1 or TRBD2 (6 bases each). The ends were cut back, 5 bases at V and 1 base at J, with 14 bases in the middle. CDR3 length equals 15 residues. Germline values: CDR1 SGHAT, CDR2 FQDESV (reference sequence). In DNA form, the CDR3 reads TGTGCCAGCAGCCTTACGGAGGGGGTCCAAGAGACCCAGTACTTC. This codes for CASSLTEGVQETQYF.

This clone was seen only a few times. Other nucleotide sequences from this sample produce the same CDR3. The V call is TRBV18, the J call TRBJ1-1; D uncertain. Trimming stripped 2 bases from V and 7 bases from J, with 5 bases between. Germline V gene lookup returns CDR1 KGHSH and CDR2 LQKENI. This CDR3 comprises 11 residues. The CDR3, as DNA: TGTGCCAGCTCACCAGAAGGTGAAGCTTTCTTT. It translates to CASSPEGEAFF.

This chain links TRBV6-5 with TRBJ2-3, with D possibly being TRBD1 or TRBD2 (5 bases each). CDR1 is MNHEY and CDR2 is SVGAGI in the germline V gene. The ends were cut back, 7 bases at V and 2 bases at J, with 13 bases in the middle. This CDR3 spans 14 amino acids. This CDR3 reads CASTPGRATDTQYF. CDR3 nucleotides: TGTGCCAGCACCCCGGGACGGGCCACAGATACGCAGTATTTT.

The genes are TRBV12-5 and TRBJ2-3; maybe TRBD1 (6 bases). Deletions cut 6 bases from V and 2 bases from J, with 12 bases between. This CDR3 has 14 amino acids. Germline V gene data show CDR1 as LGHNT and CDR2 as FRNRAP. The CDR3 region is CASGGHSVTDTQYF. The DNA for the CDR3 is TGTGCTAGTGGGGGACATTCGGTCACAGATACGCAGTATTTT.

CDR3 in amino acids: CASSLEAGLTGELFF. In DNA, the CDR3 is TGTGCCAGCAGCTTAGAGGCGGGGCTCACCGGGGAGCTGTTTTTT. The chain combines TRBV7-8 with TRBJ2-2; a weak D match, TRBD2 (6 bases). V lost 1 base and J lost 4, with 10 bases in between. This CDR3 comprises 15 residues. Germline V gene sequence: CDR1 SGHVS, CDR2 FQNEAQ.

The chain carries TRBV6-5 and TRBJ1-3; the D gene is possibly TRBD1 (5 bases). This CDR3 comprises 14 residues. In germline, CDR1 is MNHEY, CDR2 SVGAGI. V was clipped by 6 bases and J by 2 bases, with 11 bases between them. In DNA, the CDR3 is TGTGCCAGCAGACAAACAGGTCCTGGAAACACCATATATTTT. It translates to CASRQTGPGNTIYF.

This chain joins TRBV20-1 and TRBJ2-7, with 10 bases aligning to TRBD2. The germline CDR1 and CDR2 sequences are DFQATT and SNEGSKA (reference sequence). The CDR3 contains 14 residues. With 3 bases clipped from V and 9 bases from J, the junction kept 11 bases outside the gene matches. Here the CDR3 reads CSASQRALAGAQYF. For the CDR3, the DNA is TGCAGTGCTAGTCAACGGGCGCTAGCGGGAGCGCAGTACTTC.

This CDR3 is CASSGRVSGYTF. The CDR3 nucleotides are TGTGCCAGCAGTGGGAGAGTATCTGGCTACACCTTC. The chain joins TRBV6-2 or TRBV6-3 to TRBJ1-2; D remains unclear. This CDR3 spans 12 amino acids. In germline, CDR1 is MNHEY, CDR2 SVGEGT. The V end lost 5 bases, the J end lost 7 bases, and 11 bases lay between the germline ends.

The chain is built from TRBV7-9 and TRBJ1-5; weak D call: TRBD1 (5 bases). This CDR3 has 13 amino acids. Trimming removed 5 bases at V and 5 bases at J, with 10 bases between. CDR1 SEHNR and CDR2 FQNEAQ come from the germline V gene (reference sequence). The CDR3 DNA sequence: TGTGCCAGCAGCCGGGACGGCCATCAGCCCCAGCATTTT. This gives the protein CASSRDGHQPQHF.

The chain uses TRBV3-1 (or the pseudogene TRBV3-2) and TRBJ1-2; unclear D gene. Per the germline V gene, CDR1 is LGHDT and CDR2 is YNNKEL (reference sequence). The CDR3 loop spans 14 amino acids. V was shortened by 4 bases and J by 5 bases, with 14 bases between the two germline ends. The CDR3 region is CASSRWGEEYGYTF. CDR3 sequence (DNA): TGTGCCAGCAGCCGTTGGGGTGAGGAATATGGCTACACCTTC.

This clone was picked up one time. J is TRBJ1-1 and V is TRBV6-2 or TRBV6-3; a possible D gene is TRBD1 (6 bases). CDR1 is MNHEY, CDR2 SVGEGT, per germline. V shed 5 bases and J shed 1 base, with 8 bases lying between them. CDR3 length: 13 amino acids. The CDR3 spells CASSRGANTEAFF. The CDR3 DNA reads TGTGCCAGCAGTAGGGGGGCGAACACTGAAGCTTTCTTT.

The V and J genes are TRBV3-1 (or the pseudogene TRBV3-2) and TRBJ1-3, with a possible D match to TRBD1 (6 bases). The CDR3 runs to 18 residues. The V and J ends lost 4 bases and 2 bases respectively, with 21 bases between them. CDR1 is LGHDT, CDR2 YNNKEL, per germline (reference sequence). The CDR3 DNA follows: TGTGCCAGCAGCCCCTTGGGAGGGGGTCCCCCTCCTGGAAACACCATATATTTT. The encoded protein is CASSPLGGGPPPGNTIYF.